One T cell receptor beta chain is described in this entry. A Seattle source enrolled patients during active infection and followed them longitudinally. Germline V CDR1 and CDR2: MNHEY, SVGEGT. Germline trimming cut 6 bases from V and 1 base from J; bases unmatched to any gene: 4. This CDR3 has 14 amino acids. These data originate in a study of blood T cell repertoires in COVID-19. Study-wide background: Both acute and convalescent COVID-19 samples were obtained from the United States, Italy and Spain. Sample material is recorded as cDNA or gDNA derived from T cells, B-cell-depleted T cells, or PBMCs.

Authors' data handling: Amplification of reference gene primers was used by the study to estimate nucleated cell counts. Data came from immunoSEQ multiplex PCR; TCRdb stores just in-frame clones and leaves some out. The D gene and trimming were derived from the DNA, and the V and J assignments and clone size from that table. The sample has 150,000 or so clones, around 87% seen once. J is TRBJ2-5 and V is TRBV6-2 or TRBV6-3, with TRBD2 matching over 8 bases. The sequence was collected from a man younger than 35 with COVID-19, enrolled during active disease. The specimen was peripheral blood. CDR3: CASSPGLAQETQYF. The CDR3 DNA sequence: TGTGCCAGCAGCCCCGGACTAGCCCAAGAGACCCAGTACTTC.